This T cell receptor beta chain was captured in a study of T-cell memory formation after mild COVID-19. The CDR3 is 19 residues long. Germline V gene lookup returns CDR1 SGHTA and CDR2 FQGNSA. The V and J ends lost 5 bases and 1 base, in that order; junction bases with no gene match: 15. TCRdb redid the calling of the 5' RACE reads with MiXCR, one entry per CDR3 protein. The sample carries 550,000 to 700,000 distinct CDR3 sequences, roughly a sixth recorded once. The sample consisted of PBMCs or a T cell subset sorted from them (not recorded which). The J gene is TRBJ2-3, the V gene TRBV7-2; 10 nucleotides align to TRBD1. This TCR was sampled from an adult woman who had mild COVID-19 (a few samples of this study predate the infection). Cell type and time point are not known. The CDR3 sequence is CASSPRQGAVVYRTDTQYF. The CDR3 DNA reads as TGTGCCAGCAGCCCCAGACAGGGGGCAGTGGTTTATCGCACAGATACGCAGTATTTT.